Following are 20 T cell receptor beta chains from one sample sequenced in a study of beta chain features in type 1 diabetes. Expressed TCRB transcripts were sequenced because the entire RNA isolate underwent reverse transcription. The table came from immunoSEQ multiplex PCR; TCRdb's copy has only in-frame clones and leaves some out. The sample comprises around 250,000 clones, about 25% of which are singletons, and 4% rests with the top ten. The sequenced sample was central memory CD4+ T cells from blood. The receptors come from a man younger than 45 in good health.

The chain carries TRBV4-2 and TRBJ1-1; the match to TRBD1 covers 8 bases. The CDR3 consists of 15 residues. J lost 3 bases, V lost 4 bases, and 7 bases had no gene match. Per germline, CDR1 LGHNA and CDR2 YNFKEQ. The CDR3 sequence: CASSLRETGDTEAFF. The CDR3 coding sequence is TGTGCCAGCAGCCTACGGGAGACAGGGGACACTGAAGCTTTCTTT.

The chain carries TRBV9 and TRBJ2-7; 7 bases align to TRBD1. V lost 2 bases and J lost 3; bases outside the gene matches: 5. CDR3 length equals 14 residues. Germline V lookup: CDR1 SGDLS, CDR2 YYNGEE. The CDR3 is CASSVGDRLYEQYF. The DNA for the CDR3 is TGTGCCAGCAGCGTGGGGGACAGACTCTACGAGCAGTACTTC.

As for this clone: The junction departs from germline at one end; a sequencing error may be responsible. This chain uses TRBV12-5 with TRBJ2-1, with TRBD2 identical over 7 bases. This CDR3 has 15 amino acids. The germline gives CDR1 LGHNT, CDR2 FRNRAP. The CDR3 here is CASGLGGTPTNEQFF. DNA of the CDR3: TGTGCTAGTGGATTGGGGGGGACTCCGACCAATGAGCAGTTCTTC.

This sequence joins TRBV10-3 and TRBJ2-7, with 11 nucleotides matching TRBD1. This CDR3 region has 15 residues. Germline trimming cut 0 bases from V and 5 bases from J; bases unmatched to any gene: 3. From germline, CDR1 is ENHRY and CDR2 SYGVKD. The CDR3 coding sequence is TGTGCCATCAGTGAGTCATGGACAGGGGGCCACGAGCAGTACTTC. This encodes CAISESWTGGHEQYF.

Only a few counts were recorded for this clone. The genes are TRBV5-4 and TRBJ1-1; D ambiguous. The CDR3 totals 15 residues. V was pared by 4 bases and J by 1 base, with 14 bases between. Germline CDR1 and CDR2: SGHNT and YYREEE (reference sequence). CDR3 amino acids: CASSPGVAQNTEAFF. The CDR3 DNA sequence: TGTGCCAGCAGCCCTGGTGTGGCACAGAACACTGAAGCTTTCTTT. The full variable domain, its missing parts supplied by reference TRBV5-4 and TRBJ1-1, is ETGVTQSPTHLIKTRGQQVTLRCSSQSGHNTVSWYQQALGQGPQFIFQYYREEENGRGNFPPRFSGLQFPNYSSELNVNALELDDSALYLCASSPGVAQNTEAFFGQGTRLTVV.

This clone was counted many times. The CDR3 loop is CASRRAVQGPPFF. The CDR3 nucleotides are TGTGCCAGCAGGAGGGCAGTACAGGGGCCGCCGTTCTTC. The chain couples TRBV6-6 to TRBJ2-1, with 7 bases matching TRBD1. The CDR3 contains 13 residues. V shed 6 bases and J 15 bases; nucleotides not matched to a gene: 14. Germline CDR1 and CDR2: MNHNY and SVGAGI (reference sequence).

This clone occurred a few times. V gene TRBV4-3 combines with J gene TRBJ2-2; D assignment may be TRBD1 or TRBD2 (6 bases each). CDR1 and CDR2 (germline): LGHNA, YSLEER. This CDR3 is 14 amino acids long. The germline V and J ends were trimmed by 5 bases and 7 bases, with 14 bases remaining between them. The CDR3 DNA follows: TGCGCCAGCAGCATACAAAGGGGGGACGGGGAGCTGTTTTTT. This codes for CASSIQRGDGELFF.

In this sample, this clone turned up a few times. This chain's CDR3 is CASMTSGHNEQFF. The CDR3 coding sequence is TGTGCCAGCATGACTAGCGGCCACAATGAGCAGTTCTTC. This rearrangement joins TRBV2 to TRBJ2-1; 9 positions agree with TRBD2. Germline V CDR1 and CDR2: SNHLY, FYNNEI. The V and J ends lost 7 bases and 5 bases, in that order; junction bases with no gene match: 3. The CDR3 is 13 residues long.

CDR3 sequence: CASSGGRIGDEQYF. The CDR3 DNA is TGTGCCAGCAGTGGGGGGAGGATTGGGGACGAGCAGTACTTC. This rearrangement joins TRBV2 to TRBJ2-7, with a tentative D call TRBD2 (6 bases). From germline, CDR1 is SNHLY and CDR2 FYNNEI. The CDR3 length is 14 residues. Trimming cost V 4 bases and J 5 bases, with 15 bases left between them.

The chain joins TRBV7-2 to TRBJ2-4; 7 bases align to TRBD2. Germline values: CDR1 SGHTA, CDR2 FQGNSA. This CDR3 contains 14 residues. J gave up 6 bases and V 5 bases, and 7 bases lay outside the gene matches. CDR3 DNA: TGTGCCAGCAGCCCCAAGGAGCGGGGAAACATTCAGTACTTC. This translates into CASSPKERGNIQYF.

The chain carries TRBV9 and TRBJ2-3; TRBD2 aligns across 10 bases. The length of the CDR3 is 16 residues. Trimming at V came to 4 bases and at J to 6 bases, leaving 11 bases not matched to a gene. Germline V gives CDR1 SGDLS, CDR2 YYNGEE. The CDR3 DNA sequence: TGTGCCAGCAGCACCTCAGCGGGAGGGCCAATCGATACGCAGTATTTT. This codes for CASSTSAGGPIDTQYF.

This rearrangement joins TRBV28 to TRBJ2-5; D is undetermined. The V gene lost 5 bases and the J gene lost 2 bases, with 15 bases spanning the gap. Germline V gene lookup returns CDR1 MDHEN and CDR2 SYDVKM. The CDR3 runs to 15 residues. The CDR3 DNA reads TGTGCCAGCAGTCCTGGACGAAGTGGACAAGAGACCCAGTACTTC. Amino acid sequence: CASSPGRSGQETQYF.

In its sample, this clone was seen a few times. The chain recombines TRBV4-3 with TRBJ2-4; 7 bases fit TRBD1. Germline CDR1 is LGHNA and CDR2 is YSLEER. The CDR3 length is 20 residues. Trimming removed 0 bases from V and 0 bases from J; junction bases left unmatched: 14. The CDR3 region is CASSQDLTGNSKLAKNIQYF. The CDR3 bases are TGCGCCAGCAGCCAAGATCTGACAGGGAATAGTAAGCTAGCCAAAAACATTCAGTACTTC.

Here the CDR3 reads CAWSGAGANVLTF. The CDR3 DNA follows: TGTGCCTGGAGTGGGGCTGGGGCCAACGTCCTGACTTTC. The chain couples TRBV30 to TRBJ2-6; D gene ambiguous. Per the germline V gene, CDR1 is GTSNPN and CDR2 is SVGIG (reference sequence). V dropped 1 base and J dropped 2 bases, with 3 bases sitting between them. The CDR3 is 13 residues long.

This clone turned up a few times. The V gene is TRBV27, the J gene TRBJ1-2, with D uncertain. Trimming took off 6 bases at V and 7 bases at J, with 12 bases between the two ends. CDR1 and CDR2 from the germline V gene are MNHEY and SMNVEV (reference sequence). The CDR3 totals 12 residues. This CDR3 reads CASRFREGGYTF. CDR3 coding DNA: TGTGCCAGCAGATTCCGGGAAGGTGGCTACACCTTC.

The chain has TRBV29-1 and TRBJ1-3, with D tentatively TRBD1 (5 bases). CDR3 length: 15 amino acids. V was clipped by 5 bases and J by 4 bases, with 18 bases between them. The germline V gene encodes CDR1 SQVTM and CDR2 ANQGSEA. CDR3 in amino acids: CSVREGFKSGNTIYF. In nucleotides, the CDR3 is TGCAGCGTTCGCGAGGGGTTTAAGTCGGGAAACACCATATATTTT.

The rearrangement uses TRBV28 and TRBJ2-3; TRBD1 matches at 8 bases. V trimming: 4 bases; J trimming: 10 bases; junction bases outside the gene matches: 7. Germline V lookup: CDR1 MDHEN, CDR2 SYDVKM. The CDR3 sequence is 13 residues long. CDR3 in amino acids: CASSSPDRGAQYF. The DNA of the CDR3 is TGTGCCAGCAGTTCTCCAGACAGGGGAGCGCAGTATTTT.

In this sample, this clone turned up many times. This chain uses TRBV2 with TRBJ2-1, with D uncertain. The germline V gene encodes CDR1 SNHLY and CDR2 FYNNEI. Deletions cut 6 bases from V and 6 bases from J, with 9 bases between. The length of the CDR3 is 12 residues. This CDR3 is CASSFLVNEQFF. As DNA, the CDR3 is TGTGCCAGCAGCTTCCTGGTCAATGAGCAGTTCTTC. Full variable domain (missing parts from reference TRBV2 and TRBJ2-1): EPEVTQTPSHQVTQMGQEVILRCVPISNHLYFYWYRQILGQKVEFLVSFYNNEISEKSEIFDDQFSVERPDGSNFTLKIRSTKLEDSAMYFCASSFLVNEQFFGPGTRLTVL.

A word on this clone: Being one base from a much bigger clone, this may be a read error. The rearrangement links TRBV7-8 to TRBJ2-6, with no clear D. Germline V lookup: CDR1 SGHVS, CDR2 FQNEAQ. The CDR3 spans 13 residues. Trimming pared 6 bases from V and 0 bases from J, leaving 3 bases between. The CDR3 reads CASRDSGANVLTF. The DNA of the CDR3 is TGTGCCAGCAGGGACTCTGGGGCCAACGTCCTGACTTTC.

This clone was recorded a few times. CDR3 in amino acids: CASSPDRGGEKLFF. CDR3 DNA sequence: TGTGCCAGCAGTCCGGACAGGGGAGGTGAAAAACTGTTTTTT. The chain recombines TRBV2 with TRBJ1-4; 9 nucleotides line up with TRBD1. The CDR3 contains 14 residues. The ends lost 5 bases at V and 7 bases at J; junction bases unmatched: 5. CDR1 is SNHLY and CDR2 is FYNNEI in the germline V gene.